Listed here are 6 T cell receptor beta chains from one sample, sequenced in a study of shared clonotypes between healthy human individuals. The table came from immunoSEQ multiplex PCR; TCRdb's copy has only in-frame clones and leaves some out. This sample has 2 million to 2.5 million clones; about nine tenths occur once, and the top ten carry 0.37%. Sequencing was done on a sample of naive CD4+ T cells from PBMCs. Subset in this sample: CD45RA+ positively selected. Receptor source: a man younger than 35 in good health. Some clones in this sample may be carry-over from other donors' samples.

The chain has TRBV5-1 and TRBJ1-4; 8 bases are a match to TRBD1. The CDR3 runs 15 residues. The germline V gene has CDR1 SGHRS and CDR2 YFSETQ. Trimming removed 4 bases from V and 8 bases from J; junction bases left unmatched: 10. The DNA for the CDR3 is TGCGCCAGCAGCGGATCCGGGACAGGATACGAAAAACTGTTTTTT. Its translation: CASSGSGTGYEKLFF.

The rearrangement joins TRBV6-1 to TRBJ2-1, with D possibly TRBD1 on 6 matching bases. V lost 6 bases, J lost 8 bases, and 17 bases lay in between. Looked up from germline, CDR1 is MNHNS and CDR2 is SASEGT. The CDR3 runs 14 residues. CDR3 protein: CASRVDFGGDEQFF. The CDR3 DNA reads TGTGCCAGCAGAGTGGACTTTGGGGGCGATGAGCAGTTCTTC.

The chain combines TRBV11-2 with TRBJ2-3; TRBD1 matches at 9 bases. The junction had 2 bases not matched to a gene; V was cut back by 4 bases and J by 6 bases. This CDR3 spans 13 amino acids. The germline V gene has CDR1 SGHAT and CDR2 FQNNGV. The CDR3 protein is CASSWGTGDTQYF. DNA for the CDR3: TGTGCCAGCAGCTGGGGGACAGGGGATACGCAGTATTTT. Complete variable domain (other parts from reference TRBV11-2 and TRBJ2-3): EAGVAQSPRYKIIEKRQSVAFWCNPISGHATLYWYQQILGQGPKLLIQFQNNGVVDDSQLPKDRFSAERLKGVDSTLKIQPAKLEDSAVYLCASSWGTGDTQYFGPGTRLTVL.

Of note for this clone: Distinct nucleotide sequences in the sample also encode this CDR3. The V call is TRBV18, the J call TRBJ1-1, with 8 bases fitting TRBD1. J gave up 5 bases and V 2 bases, and 4 bases lay outside the gene matches. In germline, CDR1 is KGHSH, CDR2 LQKENI. This CDR3 comprises 14 residues. The CDR3, as DNA: TGTGCCAGCTCACCAGGGCAGGGGGCAACTGAAGCTTTCTTT. Amino acid sequence: CASSPGQGATEAFF.

The table lists this clone with a count of one. CDR3 in amino acids: CASSQSWGNTIYF. The DNA for the CDR3 is TGTGCCAGCAGCCAAAGCTGGGGAAACACCATATATTTT. The chain employs TRBV7-2 and TRBJ1-3; D is undetermined. The CDR3 spans 13 residues. Between the trimmed V and J ends, which lost 5 bases and 4 bases, there was a span of 9 bases. Germline V gene sequence: CDR1 SGHTA, CDR2 FQGNSA.

The chain links TRBV6-6 to TRBJ1-1, with a possible D match to TRBD1 (5 bases). This CDR3 region has 15 residues. V gave up 8 bases and J gave up 10 bases, with 26 bases separating them. Germline lookup yields CDR1 MNHNY and CDR2 SVGAGI (reference sequence). As DNA, the CDR3 is TGTGCCAGCGATTGGGGAACCGGGGCGGAGAGACTAGCTTTCTTT. Translated: CASDWGTGAERLAFF.